The clone carrying this T cell receptor beta chain was seen a few times. What it binds is not known. CDR1 and CDR2 from the germline V gene are SGHNT and YYREEE (reference sequence). Losses at the gene ends were 5 bases for V and 8 bases for J; bases not matched to a gene: 9. The CDR3 length is 14 residues. These data come from a study of cytomegalovirus exposure and HLA in healthy donors. These donors counted as nominally healthy when sampled, but unrecorded immune exposures were likely. 13 Jbeta primers and 60 Vbeta primers were used for the PCR. Methods used by the authors: An analysis that came later counted 73 million or so unique TCR beta chains, approximately 11 million shared. Some clones are missing from TCRdb's copy, which holds only in-frame ones; the method was immunoSEQ multiplex PCR. V and J calls and clone size are given by that table; D and trimming were obtained from the DNA. The profile shows 82,000 or so clones, 74% of them singletons.

The study, taken as a whole, reports: The CMV antigen specificity of a few CMV-associated chains was confirmed through in vitro analysis.

The TCR was taken from a woman aged 50 to 65 in good health and CMV-seropositive. The specimen sequenced was PBMCs. The chain combines TRBV5-4 with TRBJ2-1; TRBD2 matches at 8 bases. Here the CDR3 DNA reads TGTGCCAGCAGGCCGGGACTAGAGTCCGATGAGCAGTTCTTC. Translation: CASRPGLESDEQFF.